This T cell receptor (beta chain) was recorded in a study of shared clonotypes between healthy human individuals. General study findings and limits: What naive subsets generally showed was a larger estimated richness than memory subsets showed. With a few donors compared, around 4.7% of naive CD4 clonotypes were shared.

The CDR3 is made up of 12 amino acids. Per the germline V gene, CDR1 is SEHNR and CDR2 is FQNEAQ (reference sequence). V was pared by 5 bases and J by 10 bases, with 12 bases between. Source study methods: Filtering differed because ImmunoSEQ produced junction-only sequences that carried no quality scores. Profiling relied on immunoSEQ multiplex PCR, and the TCRdb table lists in-frame clones only, not all of them. That table is the source of V, J and clone size, and D and trimming were worked out from the DNA. The profile shows about 100,000 clones, 60% to 75% of them singletons. On this clone itself: Its antigen is not identified.

The origin of this receptor is a young man in good health. Sequencing was done on a sample of memory CD8+ T cells sorted from blood. Subset: CD45RO+ cells pooled with CCR7-negative TemRA cells. The chain joins TRBV7-9 to TRBJ2-1; D gene unclear. This CDR3 is CASSHPMGEQFF. The CDR3 bases are TGTGCCAGCAGCCACCCTATGGGAGAGCAGTTCTTC.